The 25 T cell receptor beta chains below all came from one sample that was sequenced in a study of blood T cell repertoires in COVID-19. Sequenced by immunoSEQ multiplex PCR; TCRdb stores in-frame clones only, minus some. The sample includes approximately 490,000 clones, roughly nine tenths of them seen just once. The specimen sequenced was PBMCs or T cells enriched from blood (not recorded which). All receptors derive from a woman aged 55-69 years who had recovered from COVID-19.

In its sample, this clone was seen once. The rearrangement joins TRBV7-9 to TRBJ2-7, with 7 bases lining up with TRBD1. There are 13 residues in the CDR3. Germline CDR1 reads SEHNR; CDR2 reads FQNEAQ (reference sequence). V shed 4 bases and J 4 bases; nucleotides not matched to a gene: 4. CDR3: CASSSSGGYEQYF. The CDR3 DNA is TGTGCCAGCAGCTCCTCAGGGGGTTACGAGCAGTACTTC.

The chain combines TRBV30 with TRBJ1-1; 11 nucleotides align to TRBD1. Germline lookup yields CDR1 GTSNPN and CDR2 SVGIG (reference sequence). The ends lost 1 base at V and 1 base at J; junction bases unmatched: 5. CDR3 length: 16 residues. The CDR3 here is CAWSERDRGKNTEAFF. CDR3 DNA sequence: TGTGCCTGGAGTGAGAGGGACAGGGGGAAGAACACTGAAGCTTTCTTT.

The chain recombines TRBV28 with TRBJ2-7; 7 nucleotides align to TRBD1. CDR3 length equals 16 residues. Trimming removed 4 bases from V and 3 bases from J; junction bases left unmatched: 12. Germline V lookup: CDR1 MDHEN, CDR2 SYDVKM. The CDR3: CASSSPRGTELYEQYV. The CDR3 nucleotides read TGTGCCAGCAGTTCCCCCAGGGGGACAGAACTCTACGAGCAGTACGTC.

The gene calls are TRBV4-2 and TRBJ2-3; 11 bases line up with TRBD2. Germline V gene data show CDR1 as LGHNA and CDR2 as YNFKEQ. V was clipped by 4 bases and J by 5 bases; unmatched bases: 5. This CDR3 spans 15 amino acids. The CDR3 DNA reads TGTGCCAGCAGCCCGAGAGGACTAGCGGGAGATACGCAGTATTTT. This sequence encodes CASSPRGLAGDTQYF.

The rearrangement uses TRBV11-2 and TRBJ2-5; the match to TRBD2 covers 9 bases. Per germline, CDR1 SGHAT and CDR2 FQNNGV. There are 16 residues in the CDR3. J gave up 5 bases and V 1 base, and 8 bases lay outside the gene matches. The CDR3 nucleotides read TGTGCCAGCAGCTTAGCGTTGCGGGGGGGCCGGGAGACCCAGTACTTC. It is translated as CASSLALRGGRETQYF.

The rearrangement joins TRBV9 to TRBJ2-3, with 8 bases aligning to TRBD1. CDR1 is SGDLS and CDR2 is YYNGEE in the germline V gene. J lost 0 bases, V lost 2 bases, and 5 bases had no gene match. The CDR3 is 16 amino acids. The CDR3 region is CASSVGTGPSTDTQYF. Written as DNA, the CDR3 is TGTGCCAGCAGCGTTGGGACAGGCCCCAGCACAGATACGCAGTATTTT.

This clone occurred once. The same CDR3 is also encoded by other DNA sequences in this sample. The chain uses TRBV27 and TRBJ1-1; 7 nucleotides agree with TRBD1. The J segment lost 5 bases and the V segment lost 2 bases, leaving 5 bases of the junction unmatched. Germline values: CDR1 MNHEY, CDR2 SMNVEV (reference sequence). The CDR3 runs to 14 residues. The chain's CDR3 is CASSLRQGRTEAFF. CDR3 bases: TGTGCCAGCAGTTTAAGACAGGGCCGGACTGAAGCTTTCTTT.

This clone appeared once. The chain employs TRBV14 and TRBJ1-1, with TRBD1 as a possible D gene (6 bases). Trimming pared 10 bases from V and 5 bases from J, leaving 14 bases between. The germline gives CDR1 SGHDN, CDR2 FVKESK. CDR3 length: 12 residues. The DNA of the CDR3 is TGTGCCACCGCACAGGGACGGACTGAAGCTTTCTTT. As protein: CATAQGRTEAFF.

This clone has only a few counts. The chain employs TRBV2 and TRBJ2-2, with 8 nucleotides matching TRBD1. V was clipped by 1 base and J by 9 bases; unmatched bases: 16. The CDR3 has 18 residues. Germline V lookup: CDR1 SNHLY, CDR2 FYNNEI. The chain's CDR3 is CASSEVRPDRAGSRELFF. The CDR3 DNA reads as TGTGCCAGCAGTGAAGTTCGGCCGGACAGGGCTGGAAGCCGGGAGCTGTTTTTT.

The chain has TRBV3-1 (or the pseudogene TRBV3-2) and TRBJ1-6; 11 nucleotides align to TRBD1. With V trimmed by 4 bases and J by 6 bases, 2 bases remained unmatched. Germline assignment: CDR1 LGHDT and CDR2 YNNKEL (reference sequence). The CDR3 runs 15 residues. The CDR3 DNA follows: TGTGCCAGCAGCCTAGGGACAGGGGGTAATTCACCCCTCCACTTT. Residues: CASSLGTGGNSPLHF.

This chain uses TRBV28 with TRBJ2-6; 10 bases align to TRBD1. This CDR3 comprises 16 residues. After removal of 10 bases from V and 0 bases from J, the junction contained 6 bases not matched to a gene. Looked up from germline, CDR1 is MDHEN and CDR2 is SYDVKM. The DNA of the CDR3 is TGTGCCACGACGGGACAGGGGATCTCTGGGGCCAACGTCCTGACTTTC. Encoded protein: CATTGQGISGANVLTF.

The chain uses TRBV7-9 and TRBJ1-4; 11 nucleotides match TRBD1. CDR1 and CDR2 from the germline V gene are SEHNR and FQNEAQ (reference sequence). V was pared by 4 bases and J by 2 bases, with 3 bases of the junction left unmatched. This CDR3 is built from 16 residues. The CDR3 DNA sequence: TGTGCCAGCAGCTCCGGACAGGGGGCGACTAATGAAAAACTGTTTTTT. This gives the protein CASSSGQGATNEKLFF.

This clone has only one observation. The chain joins TRBV29-1 to TRBJ2-2, with D possibly matching TRBD2 (6 bases). V lost 6 bases and J lost 0, with 14 bases in between. The germline CDR1 and CDR2 sequences are SQVTM and ANQGSEA. The CDR3 covers 15 residues. The CDR3 sequence: CSVPGWGANTGELFF. The CDR3 nucleotides are TGCAGCGTCCCGGGCTGGGGGGCGAACACCGGGGAGCTGTTTTTT.

The V and J genes are TRBV11-2 and TRBJ1-1; D is perhaps TRBD1 (5 bases). Germline-derived CDR1 and CDR2 are SGHAT and FQNNGV. The CDR3 loop spans 15 amino acids. The V gene lost 6 bases and the J gene lost 4 bases, with 18 bases spanning the gap. CDR3 nucleotides: TGTGCCAGCAGAACGAAGGGGTCTGGCTTCACTGAAGCTTTCTTT. Translation gives CASRTKGSGFTEAFF.

This clone has just one count. V is TRBV27 and J is TRBJ2-1, with 12 bases fitting TRBD2. V lost 5 bases to trimming and J lost 5 bases; unmatched junction nucleotides: 4. Per germline, CDR1 MNHEY and CDR2 SMNVEV (reference sequence). This CDR3 spans 15 amino acids. As DNA, the CDR3 is TGTGCCAGCAGTAGAACTAGCGGGGGGAACAATGAGCAGTTCTTC. Protein: CASSRTSGGNNEQFF.

V usage is TRBV7-9 and J usage is TRBJ1-1, with D possibly TRBD1 on 5 matching bases. CDR3 length equals 16 residues. V shed 3 bases and J shed 4 bases, with 18 bases lying between them. From germline, CDR1 is SEHNR and CDR2 FQNEAQ (reference sequence). In nucleotides, the CDR3 is TGTGCCAGCAGCTTTTGGACATGGTCTACGGGCACTGAAGCTTTCTTT. It encodes CASSFWTWSTGTEAFF. Drawing the rest from reference TRBV7-9 and TRBJ1-1, the complete variable domain is DTGVSQNPRHKITKRGQNVTFRCDPISEHNRLYWYRQTLGQGPEFLTYFQNEAQLEKSRLLSDRFSAERPKGSFSTLEIQRTEQGDSAMYLCASSFWTWSTGTEAFFGQGTRLTVV.

This clone came up once. V usage is TRBV5-8 and J usage is TRBJ2-7, with D maybe TRBD1 (6 bases). The CDR3 contains 15 residues. With 2 bases removed from V and 5 bases from J, the gap between germline ends came to 17 bases. The germline V gene has CDR1 SGHTS and CDR2 YDEGEE. CDR3 sequence: CASSLVTGLSNEQYF. CDR3 nucleotide sequence: TGTGCCAGCAGCTTAGTGACAGGCCTGAGCAACGAGCAGTACTTC.

The chain links TRBV4-1 to TRBJ1-2; 8 bases are shared with TRBD1. Germline lookup yields CDR1 MGHRA and CDR2 YSYEKL. The CDR3 extends over 15 amino acids. V gave up 0 bases and J gave up 6 bases; unmatched junction bases: 6. CDR3: CASSQEDREGDGYTF. CDR3 in DNA: TGCGCCAGCAGCCAAGAGGACAGGGAGGGCGATGGCTACACCTTC.

The chain has TRBV28 and TRBJ2-7, with 8 bases that match TRBD1. Germline CDR1 is MDHEN and CDR2 is SYDVKM. V was pared by 10 bases and J by 2 bases, with 7 bases of the junction left unmatched. The CDR3 runs 13 residues. CDR3 amino acids: CATSTGDTYEQYF. CDR3 sequence (DNA): TGTGCCACCTCGACAGGGGACACCTACGAGCAGTACTTC.

This clone has a single count. The rearrangement joins TRBV4-1 to TRBJ1-5; tentatively, D is TRBD1 (6 bases). V was pared by 1 base and J by 5 bases, with 12 bases between. The CDR3 consists of 15 residues. The germline V gene has CDR1 MGHRA and CDR2 YSYEKL. CDR3: CASSQVQGGDQPQHF. In DNA form, the CDR3 reads TGCGCCAGCAGCCAAGTACAGGGAGGGGATCAGCCCCAGCATTTT.

V and J are TRBV7-2 and TRBJ1-6, with D unclear. Germline V lookup: CDR1 SGHTA, CDR2 FQGNSA. The V end was cut by 3 bases, the J end by 8 bases, with 11 bases between. The CDR3 has 14 amino acids. The CDR3 protein is CASSLRPGDSPLHF. CDR3 nucleotide sequence: TGTGCCAGCAGCTTGAGACCCGGGGATTCACCCCTCCACTTT.

V usage is TRBV20-1 and J usage is TRBJ1-2, with 9 nucleotides matching TRBD1. This CDR3 is built from 11 residues. J lost 8 bases, V lost 6 bases, and 4 bases had no gene match. Germline V gives CDR1 DFQATT, CDR2 SNEGSKA (reference sequence). The CDR3 region is CSATGTGGYTF. The CDR3 DNA reads as TGCAGTGCCACAGGGACAGGGGGCTACACCTTC.

V and J are TRBV27 and TRBJ1-1, with 8 positions matching TRBD1. This CDR3 has 16 residues. The germline CDR1 and CDR2 sequences are MNHEY and SMNVEV (reference sequence). J was trimmed by 0 bases and V by 3 bases; bases with no gene match: 6. The chain's CDR3 is CASSLQGAGVNTEAFF. Written as DNA, the CDR3 is TGTGCCAGCAGTTTGCAGGGGGCCGGTGTGAACACTGAAGCTTTCTTT.

This sequence joins TRBV11-2 and TRBJ1-6; D unresolved. Germline V CDR1 and CDR2: SGHAT, FQNNGV. This CDR3 has 14 amino acids. V was clipped by 2 bases and J by 9 bases, with 11 bases between them. This chain's CDR3 is CASSLKGRSSPLHF. The CDR3 region has the DNA TGTGCCAGCAGCTTAAAAGGGAGGAGTTCACCCCTCCACTTT.

The chain is built from TRBV28 and TRBJ1-2, with TRBD1 matching over 8 bases. The CDR3 contains 13 residues. The junction had 7 bases not matched to a gene; V was cut back by 5 bases and J by 8 bases. CDR1 MDHEN and CDR2 SYDVKM come from the germline V gene. This chain's CDR3 is CASSLGQGGGYTF. CDR3 coding DNA: TGTGCCAGCAGTCTCGGACAGGGTGGAGGCTACACCTTC.